The TCR beta chain under discussion was sequenced for a study of Ad26.COV2.S vaccination and SARS-CoV-2 variants. Treatment indicated: 15 to 20 received Ad26.COV2.S at low or high dose, single or two shots; 5 received placebo; per-sample allocation not given. The samples date from day 63 after the first vaccine or placebo injection. Donation was by an adult aged 18-55 years who was in Boston. An Ad26 vector that expressed Wuhan-strain SARS-CoV-2 spike constituted the vaccine. TCRdb keeps only in-frame clones here, not all; method: immunoSEQ multiplex PCR. This table holds roughly 400,000 clones, around 91% found once. The CDR3 is 13 amino acids. Germline lookup yields CDR1 MRHNA and CDR2 SNTAGT. Trimming removed 5 bases at V and 10 bases at J, with 15 bases between.

The receptor was derived from a person aged 18-65 years who received the Ad26.COV2.S COVID-19 vaccine or a placebo. The V gene is TRBV6-4, the J gene TRBJ2-1, with D tentatively TRBD2 (5 bases). The source material was peripheral blood, sampled in a trial of Ad26.COV2.S vaccine versus placebo. The CDR3 region has the DNA TGTGCCAGCAGTTCCCGGACTCCCGTGGAGCAGTTCTTC. It translates to CASSSRTPVEQFF.